Listed below are T cell receptor beta chains from one sample, sequenced in a study of cytomegalovirus exposure and HLA in healthy donors. The repertoire was sequenced with immunoSEQ multiplex PCR; TCRdb's copy has only in-frame clones and lacks some. The sample table includes roughly 71,000 clones. Sequencing used PBMCs. The source is a woman between 40 and 55 years old in good health and CMV-seropositive. CDR3s include the opening cysteine and the closing phenylalanine or tryptophan. A D gene is named only where the DNA matches it firmly. Only part of the rows carry a size: once, few, many, or a class if the clone is expanded.

>TRBV2|14|TRBD1|TRBJ2-7|.
TGTGCCAGCAGTGAGGACAGGGGGCTGTACGAGCAGTACTTC
CASSEDRGLYEQYF
>TRBV28|16|TRBD2|TRBJ2-5|.
TGTGCCAGCAGTCCCTTGGCGGGAGAATTCCAAGAGACCCAGTACTTC
CASSPLAGEFQETQYF
>TRBV27|15|.|TRBJ2-3|.
TGTGCCAGCAGTTTAAGTCTAGGACACACAGATACGCAGTATTTT
CASSLSLGHTDTQYF
>TRBV30|14|TRBD1|TRBJ1-6|.
TGTGCCTGGAGGGGCGTACAGGGGGGTTCACCCCTCCACTTT
CAWRGVQGGSPLHF
>TRBV28|15|TRBD1|TRBJ2-2|.
TGTGCCAGCAGCGAACAGGGGAAAAACACCGGGGAGCTGTTTTTT
CASSEQGKNTGELFF
>TRBV6-5|15|TRBD1|TRBJ2-7|.
TGTGCCAGCAGCCCGGACAGGGGGCCTGGGAACGAGCAGTACTTC
CASSPDRGPGNEQYF
>TRBV7-6|17|TRBD2|TRBJ2-1|.
TGTGCCAGCAGCTTAAGACTAGCGGGGGCTGTGGACGGTGAGCAGTTCTTC
CASSLRLAGAVDGEQFF
>TRBV6-1|19|TRBD2|TRBJ2-7|.
TGTGCCAGCAGTGAAGGGACTAGCGGGGCCCACCTCTACTCCTACGAGCAGTACTTC
CASSEGTSGAHLYSYEQYF
>TRBV2|12|.|TRBJ2-3|.
TGTGCCAGCAGTGAAGGGAGGGATACGCAGTATTTT
CASSEGRDTQYF
>TRBV5-1|13|.|TRBJ1-4|.
TGCGCCAGCAGCTTTTCAGGGCCAGAAAAACTGTTTTTT
CASSFSGPEKLFF
>TRBV6-1|14|.|TRBJ1-5|.
TGTGCCACCGAGGGAGGGGATAGCAATCAGCCCCAGCATTTT
CATEGGDSNQPQHF
>TRBV7-9|14|TRBD1|TRBJ2-7|.
TGTGCCAGCAGCTTCGGACAGGGGGCTGCCGAGCAGTACTTC
CASSFGQGAAEQYF
>TRBV28|13|.|TRBJ2-7|.
TGTGCCAGCAGTTTATTAGCGGAGCCCGAGCAGTACTTC
CASSLLAEPEQYF
>TRBV2|13|TRBD2|TRBJ2-7|.
TGTGCCTGCCAATCGGAGCGGGAAGATAAGCAGTACTTC
CACQSEREDKQYF
>TRBV28|15|.|TRBJ2-1|.
TGTGCCAGCAGCTACGCATTGGGGGCGGACAATGAGCAGTTCTTC
CASSYALGADNEQFF
>TRBV2|16|.|TRBJ1-4|.
TGTGCCAGCAGTGAAGCATTGGAGGGAATGAATGAAAAACTGTTTTTT
CASSEALEGMNEKLFF
>TRBV2|14|TRBD2|TRBJ2-1|.
TGTGCCAGCAATAGCGGGGGGGCCTACAATGAGCAGTTCTTC
CASNSGGAYNEQFF
>TRBV15|14|.|TRBJ2-1|.
TGTGCCACCAGCAGATTGAAAGAGGTCGATGAGCAGTTCTTC
CATSRLKEVDEQFF
>TRBV10-3|16|TRBD2|TRBJ2-2|.
TGTGCCATCAGTGCGGGACTAGCTGAGAACACCGGGGAGCTGTTTTTT
CAISAGLAENTGELFF
>TRBV18|15|.|TRBJ2-1|.
TGTGCCAGCTCACCATCTGGAGGAAATTCCAATGAGCAGTTCTTC
CASSPSGGNSNEQFF
>TRBV5-1|18|TRBD2|TRBJ2-7|.
TGCGCCAGCAGCAGCAGATGGGGGGGACTAGCGGGAGAAGACGAGCAGTACTTC
CASSSRWGGLAGEDEQYF
>TRBV10-1|15|.|TRBJ2-1|.
TGCGCCAGCAGTGAGTCCGTTGAAGGGGTCAATGAGCAGTTCTTC
CASSESVEGVNEQFF
>TRBV6-1|17|.|TRBJ2-5|.
TGTGCCAGCAGTGCCAGGGTAAGGGCATCGTGGATAGAGACCCAGTACTTC
CASSARVRASWIETQYF
>TRBV28|14|.|TRBJ2-3|.
TGTGCCAGCAGTTTGACGGGGGGCCCAGATACGCAGTATTTT
CASSLTGGPDTQYF
>TRBV5-1|20|.|TRBJ2-3|.
TGCGCCAGCAGCTTGGAAATCAGGCCGGCGGGCCTAATATCCACAGATACGCAGTATTTT
CASSLEIRPAGLISTDTQYF
>TRBV11-2|16|TRBD2|TRBJ2-1|.
TGTGCCAGCAGCTCGTCTAGCGGGAGGGCCGGCAATGAGCAGTTCTTC
CASSSSSGRAGNEQFF
>TRBV29-1|13|.|TRBJ1-1|.
TGCAGCGTTGAACGGGAGCCGGGCACTGAAGCTTTCTTT
CSVEREPGTEAFF
>TRBV19|15|TRBD1|TRBJ2-5|.
TGTGCCAGTACCTATAAAGACAGGGCTCAAGAGACCCAGTACTTC
CASTYKDRAQETQYF
>TRBV5-6|16|TRBD1|TRBJ2-7|.
TGTGCCAGCAGCTTGCTTACCCGCGACAGGGGAGGCGGGCAGTACTTC
CASSLLTRDRGGGQYF
>TRBV4-1|14|TRBD1|TRBJ2-7|.
TGCGCCAGCAGCCCTGGACAGGGGGCCTACGAGCAGTACTTC
CASSPGQGAYEQYF
>TRBV7-2|14|TRBD1|TRBJ1-2|.
TGTGCCAGCAGCCTGACAGGGGCTAACTATGGCTACACCTTC
CASSLTGANYGYTF
>TRBV11-3|14|TRBD1|TRBJ2-3|.
TGTGCCAGCAGCACGGGACAGGGGGCAGATACGCAGTATTTT
CASSTGQGADTQYF
>TRBV28|14|TRBD1|TRBJ1-2|.
TGTGCCAGCAGTCCCAGGGGGTTTAACTATGGCTACACCTTC
CASSPRGFNYGYTF
>TRBV7-9|16|TRBD2|TRBJ2-1|.
TGTGCCAGCAGCTTAGAGCTAGCGGGGACCTACAATGAGCAGTTCTTC
CASSLELAGTYNEQFF
>TRBV12-5|16|.|TRBJ1-2|.
TGTGCTAGTGGCCCTCTTCAGGGAAGTGAAACCTATGGCTACACCTTC
CASGPLQGSETYGYTF
>TRBV27|13|.|TRBJ2-2|.
TGTGCCAGCAGTTACTCCCCCGGCGGGGAGCTGTTTTTT
CASSYSPGGELFF
>TRBV9|15|.|TRBJ2-7|.
TGTGCCAGCAGCGTAGAGGCCCAGCGAGGGTACGAGCAGTACTTC
CASSVEAQRGYEQYF
>TRBV13|14|.|TRBJ2-7|.
TGTGCCAGCAGCCCTGTGGCTAGGGGTAGCGAGCAGTACTTC
CASSPVARGSEQYF
>TRBV6-1|14|.|TRBJ2-3|.
TGTGCCAGCAGTGAATTTACAGGCACAGATACGCAGTATTTT
CASSEFTGTDTQYF
>TRBV5-8|15|.|TRBJ1-2|.
TGTGCCAGCAGCCGCCGGAGGGGAGCTAACTATGGCTACACCTTC
CASSRRRGANYGYTF
>TRBV5-1|14|TRBD1|TRBJ2-5|.
TGCGCCAGCAGCTTAGGACAGGGGAAAGAGACCCAGTACTTC
CASSLGQGKETQYF
>TRBV5-6|15|.|TRBJ2-7|.
TGTGCCAGCAGCGTCTATGGACGGGATTCCTACGAGCAGTACTTC
CASSVYGRDSYEQYF
>TRBV30|13|.|TRBJ2-1|.
TGTGCCTGGAGTGTATTAGCGAATGATGAGCAGTTCTTC
CAWSVLANDEQFF
>TRBV4-1|16|.|TRBJ2-2|.
TGCGCCAGCAGACAGGGCCCTATCGGCAACACCGGGGAGCTGTTTTTT
CASRQGPIGNTGELFF
>TRBV9|16|TRBD1|TRBJ2-7|.
TGTGCCAGCAGCGCATTCACGACAGGGGAGGACAACGAGCAGTACTTC
CASSAFTTGEDNEQYF
>TRBV5-8|16|TRBD2|TRBJ2-3|.
TGTGCCAGCAGCCTCCGACTAGCCCCCCCCACAGATACGCAGTATTTT
CASSLRLAPPTDTQYF
>TRBV5-1|16|TRBD2|TRBJ2-1|.
TGCGCCAGCAGCTTTTTTATCGGACTAGCCTTTGGTGAGCAGTTCTTC
CASSFFIGLAFGEQFF
>TRBV5-8|15|.|TRBJ1-6|.
TGTGCCAGCAGCCTGGCTCAGGGTATTTATTCACCCCTCCACTTT
CASSLAQGIYSPLHF
>TRBV25-1|15|TRBD1|TRBJ1-1|.
TGTGCCAGCAGTGTGTATGGGACAGGGAACACTGAAGCTTTCTTT
CASSVYGTGNTEAFF
>TRBV5-4|14|.|TRBJ1-1|medium-sized
TGTGCCAGCAGCTTGAACCTGGGAGCCACTGAAGCTTTCTTT
CASSLNLGATEAFF
>TRBV10-3|15|TRBD1|TRBJ1-5|.
TGTGCCACGGGCGCCAGGGGGCTTCACAATCAGCCCCAGCATTTT
CATGARGLHNQPQHF
>TRBV29-1|15|TRBD2|TRBJ2-2|.
TGCAGCGTCGCTACTAGCGACCAGACATTTGGGGAGCTGTTTTTT
CSVATSDQTFGELFF
>TRBV5-5|13|.|TRBJ2-1|.
TGTGCCAGCAGCTTGGGGACAGTCAATGAGCAGTTCTTC
CASSLGTVNEQFF
>TRBV11-2|17|TRBD1|TRBJ1-1|.
TGTGCCAGCAGCTTATGGGACAGGGTGGATGGGAACACTGAAGCTTTCTTT
CASSLWDRVDGNTEAFF